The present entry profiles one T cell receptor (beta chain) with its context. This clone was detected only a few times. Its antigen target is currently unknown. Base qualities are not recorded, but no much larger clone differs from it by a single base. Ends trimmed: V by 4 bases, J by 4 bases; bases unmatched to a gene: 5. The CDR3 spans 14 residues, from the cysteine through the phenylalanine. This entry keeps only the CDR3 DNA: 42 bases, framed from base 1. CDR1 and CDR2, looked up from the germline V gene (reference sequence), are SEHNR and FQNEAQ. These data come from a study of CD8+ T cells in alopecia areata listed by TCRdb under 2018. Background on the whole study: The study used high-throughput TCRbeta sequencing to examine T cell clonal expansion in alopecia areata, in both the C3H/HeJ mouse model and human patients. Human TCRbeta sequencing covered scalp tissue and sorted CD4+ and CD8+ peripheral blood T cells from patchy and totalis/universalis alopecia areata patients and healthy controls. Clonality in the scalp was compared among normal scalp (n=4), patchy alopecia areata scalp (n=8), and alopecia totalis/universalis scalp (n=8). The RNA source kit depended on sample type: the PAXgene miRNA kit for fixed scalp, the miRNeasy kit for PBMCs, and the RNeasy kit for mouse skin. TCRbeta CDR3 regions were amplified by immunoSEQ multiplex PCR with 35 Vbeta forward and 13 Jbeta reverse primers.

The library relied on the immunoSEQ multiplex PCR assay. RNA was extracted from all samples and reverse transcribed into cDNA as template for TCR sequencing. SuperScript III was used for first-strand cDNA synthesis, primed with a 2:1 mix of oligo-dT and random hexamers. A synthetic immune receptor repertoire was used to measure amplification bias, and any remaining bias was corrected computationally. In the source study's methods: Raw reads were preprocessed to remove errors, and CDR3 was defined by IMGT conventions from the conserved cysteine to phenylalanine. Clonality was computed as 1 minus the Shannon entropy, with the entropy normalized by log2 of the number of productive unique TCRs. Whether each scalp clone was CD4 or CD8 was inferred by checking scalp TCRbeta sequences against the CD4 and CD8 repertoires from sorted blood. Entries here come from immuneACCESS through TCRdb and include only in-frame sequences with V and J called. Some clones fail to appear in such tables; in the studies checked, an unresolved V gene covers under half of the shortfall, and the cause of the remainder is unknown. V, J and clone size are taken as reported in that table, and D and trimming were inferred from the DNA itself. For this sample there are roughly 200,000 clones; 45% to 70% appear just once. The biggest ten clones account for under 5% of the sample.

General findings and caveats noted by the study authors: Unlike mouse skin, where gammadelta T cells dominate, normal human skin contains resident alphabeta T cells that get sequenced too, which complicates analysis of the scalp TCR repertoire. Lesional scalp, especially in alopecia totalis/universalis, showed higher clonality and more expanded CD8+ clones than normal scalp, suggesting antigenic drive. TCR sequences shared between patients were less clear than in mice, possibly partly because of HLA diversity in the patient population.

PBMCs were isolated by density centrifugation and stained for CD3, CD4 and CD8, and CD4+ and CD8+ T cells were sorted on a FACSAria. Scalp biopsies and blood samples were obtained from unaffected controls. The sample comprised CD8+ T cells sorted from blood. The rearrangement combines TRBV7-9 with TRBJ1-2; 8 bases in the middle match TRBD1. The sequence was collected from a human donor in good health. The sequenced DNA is TGTGCCAGCAGCTCTTCTGGACAGGGCTATGGCTACACCTTC. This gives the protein CASSSSGQGYGYTF.